The 26 T cell receptor beta chains listed next were all sequenced from one sample in a study of T-cell memory formation after mild COVID-19. TCRdb reanalysed the 5' RACE reads using MiXCR and keeps one entry per CDR3 protein. The data show around 370,000 distinct CDR3 sequences, roughly 20% seen once. The specimen was PBMCs or a T cell subset sorted from them (not recorded which). These receptors were obtained from an adult woman who had mild COVID-19 (a few samples of this study predate the infection). Cell type and time point are not known.

This clonotype was seen a handful of times. The chain employs TRBV7-3 and TRBJ2-1; 7 positions agree with TRBD1. Trimming took 3 bases from V and 4 from J; bases not matched to a gene: 21. CDR3 length: 20 amino acids. From germline, CDR1 is SGHTA and CDR2 FQGTGA. The CDR3 sequence: CASSFLRQGTRGLQYNEQFF. The CDR3 DNA sequence: TGTGCCAGCAGCTTCCTGAGACAGGGAACAAGGGGTCTACAATACAATGAGCAGTTCTTC.

This clonotype was counted between two and nine times. The chain joins TRBV14 to TRBJ1-2, with unresolved D. The V end lost 0 bases, the J end lost 2 bases, and 4 bases lay between the germline ends. Germline V gene data show CDR1 as SGHDN and CDR2 as FVKESK. This CDR3 is 13 amino acids long. The CDR3 bases are TGTGCCAGCAGCCAAGACGCAAACTATGGCTACACCTTC. Translating gives CASSQDANYGYTF.

A few counts support this clonotype. The chain is built from TRBV20-1 and TRBJ2-5; 7 bases map to TRBD1. Trimming cost V 2 bases and J 3 bases; bases outside gene matches: 12. Germline lookup yields CDR1 DFQATT and CDR2 SNEGSKA (reference sequence). This CDR3 has 16 residues. DNA for the CDR3: TGCAGTGCTAGATCTTACCGGGACAGCTTAAAAGAGACCCAGTACTTC. It translates to CSARSYRDSLKETQYF.

The chain's CDR3 is CATSDAGRETQYF. DNA of the CDR3: TGTGCCACCAGTGATGCGGGCCGCGAGACCCAGTACTTC. The chain employs TRBV24-1 and TRBJ2-5; D might be TRBD2 (5 bases). Trimming pared 3 bases from V and 5 bases from J, leaving 9 bases between. Germline V gene data show CDR1 as KGHDR and CDR2 as SFDVKD. The CDR3 runs 13 residues.

The chain carries TRBV11-3 and TRBJ2-1; D is unresolved. V was pared by 5 bases and J by 5 bases, with 13 bases between. The CDR3 spans 14 residues. In germline, CDR1 is SGHNT, CDR2 YENEEA. The CDR3: CASSVPWGNNEQFF. CDR3 nucleotide sequence: TGTGCCAGCAGCGTCCCCTGGGGTAACAATGAGCAGTTCTTC.

Turning to this clonotype: A much larger clone differs from this one at a single base, so this may be a read error. The chain uses TRBV28 and TRBJ2-3; D is unresolved. Germline assignment: CDR1 MDHEN and CDR2 SYDVKM. The CDR3 runs 15 residues. V lost 3 bases to trimming and J lost 2 bases, with 12 bases between them. The CDR3 here is CASSFSNGFTDTQYF. CDR3 nucleotides: TGTGCCAGCAGTTTTAGCAATGGCTTCACAGATACGCAGTATTTT.

This clonotype was counted only a few times. The rearrangement joins TRBV7-8 to TRBJ2-1, with D perhaps TRBD2 (6 bases). The germline V gene has CDR1 SGHVS and CDR2 FQNEAQ. This CDR3 region has 16 residues. The V and J ends lost 5 bases and 6 bases respectively, with 20 bases between them. The CDR3 coding sequence is TGTGCCAGCAGCCTCGGGGCGGGGCTCCTTGGCAATGAGCAGTTCTTC. This codes for CASSLGAGLLGNEQFF.

V is TRBV24-1 and J is TRBJ1-4, with TRBD1 identical over 9 bases. The ends lost 5 bases at V and 7 bases at J; junction bases unmatched: 7. The CDR3 has 15 amino acids. CDR1 is KGHDR, CDR2 SFDVKD, per germline. CDR3 sequence reads: CATSAHGTGSEKLFF. For the CDR3, the DNA is TGTGCCACCAGTGCCCACGGGACAGGGAGTGAAAAACTGTTTTTT.

The V call is TRBV18, the J call TRBJ1-4; perhaps TRBD1 as D (5 bases). The CDR3 consists of 16 residues. CDR1 and CDR2 from the germline V gene are KGHSH and LQKENI. The ends were cut back, 2 bases at V and 4 bases at J, with 14 bases in the middle. CDR3 loop: CASSPRTTQGNEKLFF. The CDR3 nucleotides read TGTGCCAGCTCACCAAGGACAACGCAGGGTAATGAAAAACTGTTTTTT. The variable domain in full, with the rest retrieved from reference TRBV18 and TRBJ1-4, is NAGVMQNPRHLVRRRGQEARLRCSPMKGHSHVYWYRQLPEEGLKFMVYLQKENIIDESGMPKERFSAEFPKEGPSILRIQQVVRGDSAAYFCASSPRTTQGNEKLFFGSGTQLSVL.

The chain has TRBV7-9 and TRBJ2-2; tentative D call: TRBD1 (5 bases). In germline, CDR1 is SEHNR, CDR2 FQNEAQ (reference sequence). The CDR3 has 16 residues. Deletions cut 5 bases from V and 4 bases from J, with 17 bases between. This CDR3 reads CASSPRKIRGTGELFF. CDR3 DNA sequence: TGTGCCAGCAGCCCTAGAAAGATTAGGGGCACCGGGGAGCTGTTTTTT.

V and J are TRBV12-3 or TRBV12-4 and TRBJ2-7; perhaps TRBD1 as D (6 bases). The CDR3 has 12 residues. The ends were cut back, 5 bases at V and 7 bases at J, with 12 bases in the middle. As DNA, the CDR3 is TGTGCCAGCAGTCACAGGGTTTGGGAGCAGTACTTC. This gives the protein CASSHRVWEQYF.

DNA for the CDR3: TGCGCCAGCAGCTTGAGACAGGGGGCGAGTGAGCAGTTCTTC. It specifies CASSLRQGASEQFF. The rearrangement links TRBV5-1 to TRBJ2-1, with TRBD1 matching 10 bases. The CDR3 runs to 14 residues. The germline CDR1 and CDR2 sequences are SGHRS and YFSETQ. The J segment lost 9 bases and the V segment lost 1 base, leaving 4 bases of the junction unmatched.

This clonotype occurred a few times. CDR3 sequence: CASSKRTALNTEAFF. The CDR3 nucleotides are TGCGCCAGCAGCAAAAGGACAGCCCTGAACACTGAAGCTTTCTTT. The chain is built from TRBV5-1 and TRBJ1-1, with a possible D match to TRBD1 (6 bases). The germline V gene has CDR1 SGHRS and CDR2 YFSETQ. CDR3 size: 15 residues. Deletions cut 4 bases from V and 0 bases from J, with 13 bases between.

V is TRBV11-2 and J is TRBJ1-1, with D unresolved. The CDR3 has 13 residues. Germline loops: CDR1 SGHAT, CDR2 FQNNGV. Trimming cost V 0 bases and J 4 bases, with 6 bases left between them. CDR3 loop: CASSLDISTEAFF. The CDR3 DNA is TGTGCCAGCAGCTTAGATATCAGCACTGAAGCTTTCTTT.

This clonotype showed up just a few times. The chain carries TRBV3-1 and TRBJ2-3; D is perhaps TRBD1 or TRBD2 (5 bases each). This CDR3 is built from 16 residues. CDR1 LGHDT and CDR2 YNNKEL come from the germline V gene (reference sequence). Trimming cost V 4 bases and J 5 bases, with 19 bases left between them. CDR3 nucleotide sequence: TGTGCCAGCAGCCTCCTGGAGAGAGGGGCCGAAGATACGCAGTATTTT. Its protein is CASSLLERGAEDTQYF.

This clonotype was counted between two and nine times. The chain has TRBV4-2 and TRBJ2-1; 8 bases are a match to TRBD2. V lost 0 bases and J lost 6; bases outside the gene matches: 4. The CDR3 runs 15 residues. From germline, CDR1 is LGHNA and CDR2 YNFKEQ. The CDR3: CASSQDGTSGNEQFF. For the CDR3, the DNA is TGTGCCAGCAGCCAAGATGGTACTAGCGGCAATGAGCAGTTCTTC.

The chain recombines TRBV6-2 or TRBV6-3 with TRBJ2-1; the D gene is possibly TRBD1 (5 bases). Germline-derived CDR1 and CDR2 are MNHEY and SVGEGT. The CDR3 length is 15 residues. V lost 6 bases to trimming and J lost 3 bases, with 15 bases between them. The DNA of the CDR3 is TGTGCCAGCAGCGACCCTAAAGACAGCTACAATGAGCAGTTCTTC. It yields the protein CASSDPKDSYNEQFF.

This clonotype is a singleton in its sample. The chain links TRBV6-2 or TRBV6-3 to TRBJ1-5, with TRBD1 identical over 7 bases. V shed 6 bases, J shed 6 bases, and the junction held 5 bases outside the gene matches. This CDR3 is 13 amino acids long. Germline values: CDR1 MNHEY, CDR2 SVGEGT. In DNA form, the CDR3 reads TGTGCCAGCAGCCAATACAGGGGTCAGCCCCAGCATTTT. This encodes CASSQYRGQPQHF.

The chain links TRBV7-2 to TRBJ2-5; TRBD1 might be the D (6 bases). The CDR3 has 15 residues. Germline loops: CDR1 SGHTA, CDR2 FQGNSA. V was cut by 5 bases and J by 0 bases, with 13 bases left in between. The CDR3 DNA is TGTGCCAGCAGCGCCGAGCAGGGGTACCAAGAGACCCAGTACTTC. Its translation is CASSAEQGYQETQYF.

Of note for this clonotype: This likely comes from a read error, as the CDR3 has no conserved phenylalanine or tryptophan at its end. The chain recombines TRBV29-1 with TRBJ2-2; 11 nucleotides line up with TRBD1. Germline CDR1 is SQVTM and CDR2 is ANQGSEA. The CDR3 is 16 residues long. With V trimmed by 0 bases and J by 4 bases, 4 bases remained unmatched. CDR3 amino acids: CSVEDGQGARTGELFL. The CDR3 DNA reads as TGCAGCGTTGAAGACGGACAGGGGGCGCGCACCGGGGAGCTGTTTCTT.

The CDR3 DNA sequence: TGTGCCAGCGGGCCCACGGGGGTTCCCTACGAGCAGTACTTC. It yields the protein CASGPTGVPYEQYF. This sequence joins TRBV2 and TRBJ2-7; the D gene is possibly TRBD2 (6 bases). This CDR3 is built from 14 residues. Trimming pared 8 bases from V and 2 bases from J, leaving 16 bases between. CDR1 SNHLY and CDR2 FYNNEI come from the germline V gene.

This clonotype was seen only a few times. The chain is built from TRBV11-2 and TRBJ2-7, with D tentatively TRBD2 (6 bases). The CDR3 has 15 amino acids. CDR1 is SGHAT and CDR2 is FQNNGV in the germline V gene. The germline V and J ends were trimmed by 1 base and 5 bases, with 15 bases remaining between them. CDR3 sequence: CASSLVGGRGHEQYF. The CDR3, as DNA: TGTGCCAGCAGCTTAGTCGGGGGTCGTGGGCACGAGCAGTACTTC.

This clonotype was counted between two and nine times. The CDR3 region is CATSDSGFGYTF. CDR3 in DNA: TGTGCCACCAGTGATTCAGGGTTTGGCTACACCTTC. The V call is TRBV24-1, the J call TRBJ1-2; maybe TRBD1 (5 bases). V was pared by 2 bases and J by 7 bases, with 7 bases between. The CDR3 runs 12 residues. Germline lookup yields CDR1 KGHDR and CDR2 SFDVKD.

V usage is TRBV24-1 and J usage is TRBJ2-7; possibly TRBD1 for D (5 bases). V shed 6 bases and J shed 3 bases, with 20 bases lying between them. This CDR3 is 16 amino acids long. From germline, CDR1 is KGHDR and CDR2 SFDVKD. The CDR3 sequence: CATSPAPGQGFYEQYF. In nucleotides, the CDR3 is TGTGCCACCAGTCCGGCCCCAGGGCAGGGCTTCTACGAGCAGTACTTC.

This clonotype was counted only a few times. The chain employs TRBV7-9 and TRBJ2-1; 9 bases are a match to TRBD2. Germline CDR1 reads SEHNR; CDR2 reads FQNEAQ (reference sequence). Trimming removed 4 bases from V and 10 bases from J; junction bases left unmatched: 14. This CDR3 is 16 amino acids long. For the CDR3, the DNA is TGTGCCAGCAGCTGGAGACTCCTGGCGGGAGGGCCCGAGCAGTTCTTC. Translating it yields CASSWRLLAGGPEQFF.

There are many counts of this clonotype. A junction boundary mismatches the germline segment, possibly from a read error. The chain joins TRBV4-3 to TRBJ2-4; D is ambiguous. The CDR3 consists of 16 residues. Germline V gene data show CDR1 as LGHNA and CDR2 as YSLEER. The CDR3 region has the DNA TGCGCCAGCAGCGAAGAATTCGGGCGAGCCAAAAACATTCAGTACTTC. It is translated as CASSEEFGRAKNIQYF.